This TCR beta chain was obtained from a study of T cells in Graves' hyperthyroidism and ophthalmopathy. Study details: Sampling of peripheral blood happened at initial diagnosis, prior to any treatment.

There are 15 residues in the CDR3. Trimming took 2 bases from V and 1 from J, leaving 13 bases between them. The germline V gene encodes CDR1 SGHRS and CDR2 YFSETQ. This clonotype showed up many times. The antigen remains unidentified. Overall study findings and caveats: Stable hyperthyroidism was separated from ophthalmopathy by a model based on 13 V-J features. Ophthalmopathy, as predicted by the model, came a median around 7 months after the prediction.

Amplified TCR beta CDR3 regions derived from RNA transcripts. The HTBI primer set served for first-round RT-PCR of the TCR CDR3. TCRdb reprocessed the multiplex PCR reads with MiXCR, giving one entry per CDR3 protein. Among around 360,000 distinct CDR3 sequences listed, 15% were seen once. The chain carries TRBV5-1 and TRBJ2-7, with D possibly matching TRBD1 (5 bases). The sequencing sample was made of blood. The clonotype comes from a woman in her fifties or sixties with Graves' ophthalmopathy. The CDR3 spells CASSFGHSSSYEQYF. CDR3 in DNA: TGCGCCAGCAGCTTTGGACATTCGTCTTCCTACGAGCAGTACTTC.